This T cell receptor (beta chain) was captured by sequencing in a study of T cells in Graves' hyperthyroidism and ophthalmopathy. Authors of the study amplified TCR beta CDR3 regions from RNA transcripts. First-round RT-PCR of the TCR CDR3 relied on the HTBI primer set. TCRdb processed the multiplex PCR reads anew with MiXCR; each CDR3 protein has one entry. The table includes about 510,000 distinct CDR3 sequences, approximately 15% detected once. Germline V lookup: CDR1 LGHDT, CDR2 YNNKEL (reference sequence). Between the trimmed V and J ends, which lost 3 bases and 4 bases, there was a span of 14 bases. There are 15 residues in the CDR3.

The rearrangement joins TRBV3-1 to TRBJ2-3; D not resolved. The clonotype was recovered from a woman between 35 and 50 years old with Graves' hyperthyroidism. Sequenced material: blood. The CDR3 nucleotides read TGTGCCAGCAGCCACGTGGACCAAAGGGCAGATACGCAGTATTTT. It is translated as CASSHVDQRADTQYF.